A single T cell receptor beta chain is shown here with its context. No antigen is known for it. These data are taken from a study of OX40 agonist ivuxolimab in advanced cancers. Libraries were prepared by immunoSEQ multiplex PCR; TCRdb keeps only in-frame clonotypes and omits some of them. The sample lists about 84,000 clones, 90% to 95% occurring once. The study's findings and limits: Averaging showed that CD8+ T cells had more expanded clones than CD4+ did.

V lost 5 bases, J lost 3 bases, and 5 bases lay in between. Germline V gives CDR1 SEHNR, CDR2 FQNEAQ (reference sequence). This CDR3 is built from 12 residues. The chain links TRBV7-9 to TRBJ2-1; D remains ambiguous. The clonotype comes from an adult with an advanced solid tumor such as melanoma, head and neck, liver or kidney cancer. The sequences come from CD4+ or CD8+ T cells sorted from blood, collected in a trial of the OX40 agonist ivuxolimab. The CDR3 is CASSPYYNEQFF. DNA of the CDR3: TGTGCCAGCAGCCCCTACTACAATGAGCAGTTCTTC.